This T cell receptor (beta chain) was observed in a study of blood T cells in healthy people across ages. This clonotype occurred once. No antigen is known for it. A second PCR of 7 to 11 cycles used a sample-barcoded 5' primer and a J-beta primer mix. TCRdb re-analysed the 5' RACE reads in MiXCR, keeping a single row per CDR3 protein. Of 550,000 to 750,000 distinct CDR3 sequences listed, roughly 21% are singletons. The CDR3 covers 12 residues. Looked up from germline, CDR1 is SNHLY and CDR2 is FYNNEI. V lost 6 bases and J lost 5, with 10 bases in between. Collection of around 9.3 milliliters of peripheral blood was performed for each donor. PBMCs were isolated at a quantity of at least 6.5 million per sample. General observations from the study: Because sorting was not performed, PBMCs prevented conclusive naive versus antigen-experienced comparison.

Sequencing input: blood. The origin of this receptor is a man between 70 and 80 years old in good health. The V and J genes are TRBV2 and TRBJ2-5; D perhaps matches TRBD2 (5 bases). As DNA, the CDR3 is TGTGCCAGCAGGCGGGCCACGGAGACCCAGTACTTC. Residues: CASRRATETQYF.